One sample yielded the 29 T cell receptor beta chains listed below, sequenced in a study of shared clonotypes between healthy human individuals. It was CD45RO-negative cells, positively selected for CCR7, that made up naive CD8 cells, with terminally differentiated effector memory CD45RA+ cells excluded. Method: immunoSEQ multiplex PCR; TCRdb's copy keeps in-frame clones and lacks some. The sample consists of about 2.1 million clones, 90% to 95% of them appearing once. Sequenced input: naive CD8+ T cells from PBMCs. The receptors stem from a man aged 18 to 35 in good health. Some clones in this sample may be carry-over from other donors' samples.

The V and J genes are TRBV4-3 and TRBJ2-2; the D gene is possibly TRBD2 (6 bases). Between the trimmed V and J ends, which lost 4 bases and 7 bases, there was a span of 13 bases. The CDR3 has 14 amino acids. Germline CDR1 LGHNA, CDR2 YSLEER. The CDR3 sequence: CASSLYGRFGELFF. The CDR3 bases are TGCGCCAGCAGCCTTTACGGGAGATTCGGGGAGCTGTTTTTT.

The chain links TRBV7-9 to TRBJ2-7, with TRBD2 identical over 9 bases. The V gene end was trimmed by 1 base and the J gene end by 0 bases; junction bases not matched to a gene: 7. The germline CDR1 and CDR2 sequences are SEHNR and FQNEAQ (reference sequence). This CDR3 contains 17 residues. The CDR3: CASSLGVAGGGSYEQYF. DNA for the CDR3: TGTGCCAGCAGCTTAGGCGTTGCGGGAGGGGGCTCCTACGAGCAGTACTTC. Full variable domain (rest looked up from reference TRBV7-9 and TRBJ2-7): DTGVSQNPRHKITKRGQNVTFRCDPISEHNRLYWYRQTLGQGPEFLTYFQNEAQLEKSRLLSDRFSAERPKGSFSTLEIQRTEQGDSAMYLCASSLGVAGGGSYEQYFGPGTRLTVT.

Of note for this clone: This same CDR3 is encoded by further DNA sequences in the sample. This chain links TRBV11-2 with TRBJ2-1, with D possibly TRBD2 on 6 matching bases. V lost 1 base, J lost 4 bases, and 14 bases lay in between. Germline V gives CDR1 SGHAT, CDR2 FQNNGV. The CDR3 loop spans 16 amino acids. CDR3 protein: CASSLGMTRTYNEQFF. CDR3 sequence (DNA): TGTGCCAGCAGCTTAGGCATGACTAGAACTTACAATGAGCAGTTCTTC.

Notes on this clone: Relative to the germline gene, one junction end is altered; a read error may explain this. The chain couples TRBV6-1 to TRBJ2-7; 7 bases are a match to TRBD2. From germline, CDR1 is MNHNS and CDR2 SASEGT. This CDR3 comprises 15 residues. CDR3 sequence: CAISTSDPGTYEQYF. The CDR3 DNA follows: TGTGCCATCAGTACTAGCGACCCAGGGACCTACGAGCAGTACTTC.

This chain uses TRBV4-1 with TRBJ2-3; perhaps TRBD2 as D (5 bases). Germline-derived CDR1 and CDR2 are MGHRA and YSYEKL. Trimming removed 4 bases from V and 3 bases from J, with 14 bases in between. The CDR3 contains 15 residues. CDR3 residues: CASSLYTERTDTQYF. The DNA of the CDR3 is TGCGCCAGCAGCCTGTACACAGAGCGGACAGATACGCAGTATTTT.

The V and J genes are TRBV6-5 and TRBJ1-1; the D gene is possibly TRBD1 (5 bases). This CDR3 is 14 amino acids long. V was pared by 0 bases and J by 6 bases, with 11 bases between. CDR1 is MNHEY, CDR2 SVGAGI, per germline. CDR3 loop: CASSYSPLGAEAFF. The CDR3 region has the DNA TGTGCCAGCAGTTACTCTCCATTGGGGGCTGAAGCTTTCTTT.

The V gene is TRBV5-6, the J gene TRBJ1-2, with 7 nucleotides matching TRBD1. The V and J ends lost 1 base and 5 bases, in that order; junction bases with no gene match: 8. CDR1 SGHDT and CDR2 YYEEEE come from the germline V gene. The CDR3 spans 15 residues. CDR3 loop: CASSLIRDRDYGYTF. CDR3 bases: TGTGCCAGCAGCTTGATACGAGACAGGGATTATGGCTACACCTTC.

In this sample, this clone turned up once. The chain links TRBV5-1 to TRBJ2-3; maybe TRBD2 (6 bases). Between the trimmed V and J ends, which lost 4 bases and 1 base, there was a span of 16 bases. This CDR3 region has 16 residues. Germline V CDR1 and CDR2: SGHRS, YFSETQ. The CDR3: CASSRHTEGGTDTQYF. The CDR3 region has the DNA TGCGCCAGCAGCCGCCACACGGAGGGCGGCACAGATACGCAGTATTTT.

The V gene is TRBV9, the J gene TRBJ2-7, with 7 bases lining up with TRBD2. The V segment lost 0 bases and the J segment 4 bases; nucleotides outside the gene matches: 10. CDR1 and CDR2 (germline): SGDLS, YYNGEE. The CDR3 totals 16 residues. CDR3 loop: CASSVGVGGSRYEQYF. As DNA, the CDR3 is TGTGCCAGCAGCGTAGGAGTGGGAGGGTCAAGATACGAGCAGTACTTC.

A word on this clone: This same CDR3 is encoded by further DNA sequences in the sample. The chain joins TRBV6-5 to TRBJ2-7; D is perhaps TRBD2 (6 bases). V shed 3 bases and J shed 3 bases, with 9 bases lying between them. This CDR3 has 13 amino acids. Germline V lookup: CDR1 MNHEY, CDR2 SVGAGI. The CDR3 DNA reads TGTGCCAGCAGTTATACCGGGAGCTACGAGCAGTACTTC. This translates into CASSYTGSYEQYF.

The genes are TRBV30 and TRBJ1-1; D uncertain. Germline CDR1 GTSNPN, CDR2 SVGIG (reference sequence). V lost 1 base and J 7 bases, leaving 13 bases between the germline ends. The CDR3 spans 13 residues. The CDR3 DNA is TGTGCCTGGAGTGGGGAAAACTCCGATGAAGCTTTCTTT. Its protein is CAWSGENSDEAFF.

V is TRBV28 and J is TRBJ2-4, with 8 bases aligning to TRBD1. V gave up 5 bases and J gave up 8 bases; unmatched junction bases: 11. The CDR3 spans 15 residues. Germline CDR1 is MDHEN and CDR2 is SYDVKM. The CDR3 protein is CASSIYRTGGDIQYF. The CDR3 DNA sequence: TGTGCCAGCAGTATATATCGAACAGGGGGAGACATTCAGTACTTC.

The chain employs TRBV27 and TRBJ2-1; 9 nucleotides align to TRBD1. The CDR3 is 14 amino acids. With 2 bases clipped from V and 5 bases from J, the junction kept 1 base outside the gene matches. Per the germline V gene, CDR1 is MNHEY and CDR2 is SMNVEV (reference sequence). The CDR3 bases are TGTGCCAGCAGTTTACGGGACAGGGACAATGAGCAGTTCTTC. Translation: CASSLRDRDNEQFF.

The rearrangement uses TRBV5-4 and TRBJ1-2; D is unresolved. Per the germline V gene, CDR1 is SGHNT and CDR2 is YYREEE (reference sequence). This CDR3 has 15 amino acids. Trimming shortened V by 7 bases and J by 6 bases, and 22 bases separated the two germline ends. This CDR3 reads CASGPTGKKMDGYTF. Written as DNA, the CDR3 is TGTGCCAGCGGCCCGACGGGGAAAAAGATGGATGGCTACACCTTC.

This rearrangement joins TRBV7-8 to TRBJ1-3, with D unresolved. Trimming shortened V by 1 base and J by 0 bases, and 19 bases separated the two germline ends. Per germline, CDR1 SGHVS and CDR2 FQNEAQ. This CDR3 is built from 19 residues. CDR3 nucleotides: TGTGCCAGCAGCTTAGAAGGCAGCCCAGTCTACTTCTCTGGAAACACCATATATTTT. Amino acids: CASSLEGSPVYFSGNTIYF.

The chain carries TRBV27 and TRBJ1-5; 8 positions match TRBD1. With 5 bases clipped from V and 5 bases from J, the junction kept 11 bases outside the gene matches. CDR1 is MNHEY, CDR2 SMNVEV, per germline (reference sequence). The CDR3 sequence is 16 residues long. The CDR3 coding sequence is TGTGCCAGCAGTCCAGAGACAGGGGCCTCAGATCAGCCCCAGCATTTT. It is translated as CASSPETGASDQPQHF.

This clone was recorded only once. The chain recombines TRBV6-5 with TRBJ2-1; possibly TRBD2 for D (6 bases). The germline V gene encodes CDR1 MNHEY and CDR2 SVGAGI. This CDR3 is 16 amino acids long. Deletions cut 2 bases from V and 9 bases from J, with 20 bases between. DNA for the CDR3: TGTGCCAGCAGTTACCAAATTACCGGGACTCCGGGTGAGCAGTTCTTC. This gives the protein CASSYQITGTPGEQFF.

The chain employs TRBV7-8 and TRBJ2-2, with 9 bases fitting TRBD2. Trimming at V came to 1 base and at J to 7 bases, leaving 7 bases not matched to a gene. This CDR3 comprises 16 residues. CDR1 and CDR2 from the germline V gene are SGHVS and FQNEAQ. The CDR3 region has the DNA TGTGCCAGCAGCTTAGGCGGGAGGGCCCTCAACGGGGAGCTGTTTTTT. This codes for CASSLGGRALNGELFF.

The chain's CDR3 is CASSPTGSSYEQYF. The DNA for the CDR3 is TGTGCCAGCAGCCCAACAGGGTCCAGCTACGAGCAGTACTTC. The J gene is TRBJ2-7, the V gene TRBV5-4, with D possibly being TRBD1 (6 bases). CDR3 length: 14 amino acids. Germline V gene lookup returns CDR1 SGHNT and CDR2 YYREEE (reference sequence). Trimming shortened V by 4 bases and J by 3 bases, and 14 bases separated the two germline ends.

The chain joins TRBV7-8 to TRBJ2-7; 9 bases align to TRBD2. Trimming removed 7 bases from V and 0 bases from J; junction bases left unmatched: 10. Germline loops: CDR1 SGHVS, CDR2 FQNEAQ. This CDR3 has 16 residues. CDR3 region: CASIPKGTSYSYEQYF. The CDR3 DNA follows: TGTGCCAGCATCCCTAAGGGGACTAGCTACTCCTACGAGCAGTACTTC.

V is TRBV4-2 and J is TRBJ1-1, with D perhaps TRBD1 (5 bases). Trimming left V 4 bases short and J 1 base short, with 13 bases between. Germline V CDR1 and CDR2: LGHNA, YNFKEQ. This CDR3 contains 15 residues. The CDR3 coding sequence is TGTGCCAGCAGCCCCCCCCGACAGAGGAACACTGAAGCTTTCTTT. Its translation: CASSPPRQRNTEAFF.

J is TRBJ2-3 and V is TRBV4-1; TRBD1 aligns across 8 bases. This CDR3 is 16 amino acids long. Looked up from germline, CDR1 is MGHRA and CDR2 is YSYEKL. Germline trimming cut 1 base from V and 1 base from J; bases unmatched to any gene: 4. The CDR3 DNA reads TGCGCCAGCAGCCAAGGGACAGGGCGCCGCACAGATACGCAGTATTTT. Its protein product is CASSQGTGRRTDTQYF.

The chain recombines TRBV13 with TRBJ2-1; TRBD1 might be the D (8 bases). Between the trimmed V and J ends, which lost 4 bases and 4 bases, there was a span of 23 bases. The germline V gene has CDR1 PRHDT and CDR2 FYEKMQ (reference sequence). The CDR3 sequence is 18 residues long. Written as DNA, the CDR3 is TGTGCCAGCAGCTCACAGGGGGGTGCGGGAGCGAGGTACAATGAGCAGTTCTTC. This encodes CASSSQGGAGARYNEQFF.

The chain employs TRBV9 and TRBJ2-2, with D unclear. The CDR3 length is 12 residues. V gave up 0 bases and J gave up 8 bases, with 5 bases separating them. The germline V gene has CDR1 SGDLS and CDR2 YYNGEE. CDR3 amino acids: CASSVGLGELFF. In DNA, the CDR3 is TGTGCCAGCAGCGTAGGTTTAGGGGAGCTGTTTTTT.

V gene TRBV5-1 combines with J gene TRBJ1-4; TRBD1 is a possible D gene (6 bases). V lost 3 bases to trimming and J lost 7 bases, with 19 bases between them. This CDR3 is 16 amino acids long. Germline CDR1 reads SGHRS; CDR2 reads YFSETQ. The CDR3 region is CASSYRMGGAGEKLFF. CDR3 DNA: TGCGCCAGCAGCTACAGAATGGGGGGCGCGGGTGAAAAACTGTTTTTT.

This sequence joins TRBV7-9 and TRBJ2-7; 9 nucleotides line up with TRBD2. V shed 7 bases and J 0 bases; nucleotides not matched to a gene: 4. Germline V lookup: CDR1 SEHNR, CDR2 FQNEAQ (reference sequence). There are 14 residues in the CDR3. CDR3 loop: CASKSGRNSYEQYF. The CDR3 bases are TGTGCCAGCAAGAGCGGGAGGAACTCCTACGAGCAGTACTTC.

V usage is TRBV27 and J usage is TRBJ2-2; D not resolved. This CDR3 has 15 residues. Germline-derived CDR1 and CDR2 are MNHEY and SMNVEV (reference sequence). The V and J ends lost 3 bases and 0 bases respectively, with 8 bases between them. The CDR3 sequence is CASSLSEPNTGELFF. The CDR3 DNA reads TGTGCCAGCAGTTTGTCAGAGCCGAACACCGGGGAGCTGTTTTTT.

This clone has only a few counts. CDR3 protein: CASSSQAFF. CDR3 DNA: TGTGCCAGCTCCTCGCAAGCTTTCTTT. The chain is built from TRBV7-7 and TRBJ1-1; the D is unclear. Germline V gives CDR1 SSHAT, CDR2 FNYEAQ (reference sequence). The CDR3 runs 9 residues. Between the trimmed V and J ends, which lost 8 bases and 9 bases, there was a span of 7 bases.

The chain combines TRBV27 with TRBJ2-1; D might be TRBD2 (5 bases). The CDR3 has 13 amino acids. Trimming pared 5 bases from V and 9 bases from J, leaving 14 bases between. CDR1 and CDR2 (germline): MNHEY, SMNVEV (reference sequence). CDR3 sequence (DNA): TGTGCCAGCAGTCCCGGGGTAGCGAGTGAGCAGTTCTTC. As protein: CASSPGVASEQFF.